The sequence of this T cell receptor (beta chain) was determined in a study of T cells in Graves' hyperthyroidism and ophthalmopathy. The table lists this clonotype with a few counts. The CDR3 covers 17 residues. Germline V gene data show CDR1 as SGHTA and CDR2 as FQGNSA. Between the trimmed V and J ends, which lost 3 bases and 0 bases, there was a span of 14 bases. Amplification of TCR beta CDR3 regions was performed using RNA transcripts as template. With the HTBI primer set, the TCR CDR3 went through a first round of RT-PCR. TCRdb fed the multiplex PCR reads into MiXCR, producing one record per CDR3 protein. The sample yields approximately 640,000 distinct CDR3 sequences, 45% seen once.

The TCR originated in an adult man with Graves' disease, either hyperthyroidism or ophthalmopathy (not recorded which). Sequenced: peripheral blood or thyroid tissue (not recorded which). V and J are TRBV7-2 and TRBJ1-4, with D perhaps TRBD1 (6 bases). CDR3 in amino acids: CASSLGGQVATNEKLFF. The CDR3 coding sequence is TGTGCCAGCAGCTTGGGGGGACAAGTTGCAACTAATGAAAAACTGTTTTTT.